The sample holds one count of the clone carrying this TCR beta chain. V shed 6 bases and J shed 5 bases, with 11 bases lying between them. The length of the CDR3 is 13 residues. Germline V gene sequence: CDR1 KGHSH, CDR2 LQKENI. The source of the sample is a study of blood T cell repertoires in COVID-19. The overall study: From T cells, B-cell-depleted T cells, or PBMCs came the material, which was cDNA or gDNA.

Here immunoSEQ multiplex PCR was the method, and the copy in TCRdb shows in-frame clones only, minus some. The data hold approximately 69,000 clones, with nearly 80% observed a single time. The sample was peripheral blood. The V gene is TRBV18, the J gene TRBJ1-5; D not certain. The clonotype comes from a human donor in a cohort sampled during active COVID-19. This chain's CDR3 is CASSYSSDQPQHF. CDR3 nucleotides: TGTGCCAGCTCCTACAGTTCTGATCAGCCCCAGCATTTT.